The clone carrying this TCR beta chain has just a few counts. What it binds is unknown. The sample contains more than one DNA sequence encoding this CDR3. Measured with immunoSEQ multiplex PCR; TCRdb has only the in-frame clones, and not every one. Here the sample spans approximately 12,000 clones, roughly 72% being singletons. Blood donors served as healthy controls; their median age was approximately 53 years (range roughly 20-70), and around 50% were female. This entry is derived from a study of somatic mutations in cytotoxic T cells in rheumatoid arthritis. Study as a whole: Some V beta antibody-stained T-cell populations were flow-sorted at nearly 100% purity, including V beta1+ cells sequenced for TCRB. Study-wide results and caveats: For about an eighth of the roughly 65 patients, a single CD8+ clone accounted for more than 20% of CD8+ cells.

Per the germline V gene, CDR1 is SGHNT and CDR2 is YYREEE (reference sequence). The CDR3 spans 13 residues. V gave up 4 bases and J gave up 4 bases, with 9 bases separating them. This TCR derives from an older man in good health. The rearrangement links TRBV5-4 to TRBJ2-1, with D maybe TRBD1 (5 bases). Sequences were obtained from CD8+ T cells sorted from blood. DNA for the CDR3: TGTGCCAGCAGCGGTGACAGTTACAATGAGCAGTTCTTC. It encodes CASSGDSYNEQFF. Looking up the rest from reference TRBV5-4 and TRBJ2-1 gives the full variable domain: ETGVTQSPTHLIKTRGQQVTLRCSSQSGHNTVSWYQQALGQGPQFIFQYYREEENGRGNFPPRFSGLQFPNYSSELNVNALELDDSALYLCASSGDSYNEQFFGPGTRLTVL.